These 29 T cell receptor beta chains were all obtained from the same sample, sequenced in a study of T cell responses to AZD1222 COVID-19 vaccine. Some clones are missing from TCRdb's copy, which holds only in-frame ones; the method was immunoSEQ multiplex PCR. This table has around 100,000 clones, around 90% appearing once. Specimen: peripheral blood, collected on day 0 of AZD1222 vaccination. These receptor sequences come from an adult in good health.

The chain has TRBV5-6 and TRBJ1-2; 8 bases align to TRBD1. The CDR3 is 14 residues long. Germline V gene lookup returns CDR1 SGHDT and CDR2 YYEEEE. J was trimmed by 4 bases and V by 2 bases; bases with no gene match: 4. In DNA, the CDR3 is TGTGCCAGCAGCTTAATTCAGGGGGCCTATGGCTACACCTTC. This codes for CASSLIQGAYGYTF.

J is TRBJ1-2 and V is TRBV30; a weak D match, TRBD1 (5 bases). V was shortened by 5 bases and J by 2 bases, with 9 bases between the two germline ends. Germline lookup yields CDR1 GTSNPN and CDR2 SVGIG (reference sequence). The CDR3 contains 12 residues. CDR3 nucleotides: TGTGCCTGGCTACGGGGGAACTATGGCTACACCTTC. Protein: CAWLRGNYGYTF.

The chain couples TRBV6-5 to TRBJ1-2; possible D gene TRBD1, 6 bases. Deletions cut 6 bases from V and 3 bases from J, with 14 bases between. CDR3 length: 14 amino acids. Germline CDR1 and CDR2: MNHEY and SVGAGI. This CDR3 is CASSYRVMDYGYTF. The CDR3 DNA is TGTGCCAGCAGCTACAGGGTAATGGACTATGGCTACACCTTC.

The V call is TRBV27, the J call TRBJ2-5, with TRBD2 identical over 11 bases. Germline trimming cut 3 bases from V and 2 bases from J; bases unmatched to any gene: 8. CDR3 length: 17 amino acids. Germline values: CDR1 MNHEY, CDR2 SMNVEV (reference sequence). The CDR3 region is CASSFRALAGGQETQYF. For the CDR3, the DNA is TGTGCCAGCAGTTTCCGAGCGCTAGCGGGGGGACAAGAGACCCAGTACTTC.

CDR3 loop: CASSLTGNKDEQYF. The CDR3 nucleotides are TGCGCCAGCAGCTTGACAGGGAATAAGGACGAGCAGTACTTC. The chain joins TRBV5-1 to TRBJ2-7, with a tentative D call TRBD1 (6 bases). Germline CDR1 SGHRS, CDR2 YFSETQ. V lost 1 base and J lost 5, with 13 bases in between. The CDR3 runs to 14 residues.

This chain joins TRBV9 and TRBJ2-3, with 7 bases lining up with TRBD2. There are 14 residues in the CDR3. CDR1 is SGDLS, CDR2 YYNGEE, per germline. V was pared by 2 bases and J by 2 bases, with 2 bases of the junction left unmatched. CDR3 in DNA: TGTGCCAGCAGCGTGGGGGGGTTCACAGATACGCAGTATTTT. It encodes CASSVGGFTDTQYF.

V usage is TRBV4-2 and J usage is TRBJ1-4; D gene uncertain. The CDR3 has 17 residues. The ends were cut back, 1 base at V and 7 bases at J, with 19 bases in the middle. CDR1 and CDR2 from the germline V gene are LGHNA and YNFKEQ. CDR3 nucleotide sequence: TGTGCCAGCAGCCAAGCCCCCTCGAGGCAGATAAGTGAAAAACTGTTTTTT. Amino acids: CASSQAPSRQISEKLFF.

V and J are TRBV18 and TRBJ1-1, with no clear D. CDR3 length: 13 amino acids. The V end was cut by 3 bases, the J end by 6 bases, with 11 bases between. Germline V gene lookup returns CDR1 KGHSH and CDR2 LQKENI. The CDR3 DNA reads TGTGCCAGCTCACCTGCGGCAGGCGCTGAAGCTTTCTTT. It translates to CASSPAAGAEAFF.

The J gene is TRBJ2-3, the V gene TRBV6-5; 9 bases are shared with TRBD2. This CDR3 comprises 14 residues. Germline trimming cut 6 bases from V and 6 bases from J; bases unmatched to any gene: 7. The germline gives CDR1 MNHEY, CDR2 SVGAGI. The CDR3 sequence: CASRGGGAGDTQYF. CDR3 DNA: TGTGCCAGCAGAGGCGGGGGGGCGGGCGATACGCAGTATTTT.

This chain uses TRBV9 with TRBJ1-1, with 9 positions matching TRBD1. Germline CDR1 is SGDLS and CDR2 is YYNGEE. Unmatched junction bases numbered 11, after V lost 3 bases and J lost 5 bases. This CDR3 spans 16 amino acids. The CDR3 region has the DNA TGTGCCAGCAGCGAGGGACCGTTGGACAGGGGAACTGAAGCTTTCTTT. Translating gives CASSEGPLDRGTEAFF.

CDR3 DNA sequence: TGCGCCAGCAGCTGGAGAGCGGGGGGCGGCTACGAGCAGTACTTC. Its protein product is CASSWRAGGGYEQYF. The chain couples TRBV5-1 to TRBJ2-7; 9 bases fit TRBD2. The length of the CDR3 is 15 residues. Germline values: CDR1 SGHRS, CDR2 YFSETQ. V trimming: 3 bases; J trimming: 3 bases; junction bases outside the gene matches: 7.

The chain has TRBV28 and TRBJ1-1; 7 bases agree with TRBD1. V was clipped by 2 bases and J by 2 bases; unmatched bases: 5. Per germline, CDR1 MDHEN and CDR2 SYDVKM. This CDR3 is 15 amino acids long. In DNA, the CDR3 is TGTGCCAGCAGTTTACAGACAGGGTACAACACTGAAGCTTTCTTT. Its protein is CASSLQTGYNTEAFF. Using reference TRBV28 and TRBJ1-1 for the parts outside the CDR3, the full variable domain is DVKVTQSSRYLVKRTGEKVFLECVQDMDHENMFWYRQDPGLGLRLIYFSYDVKMKEKGDIPEGYSVSREKKERFSLILESASTNQTSMYLCASSLQTGYNTEAFFGQGTRLTVV.

The V gene is TRBV27, the J gene TRBJ2-3; D not resolved. V lost 4 bases to trimming and J lost 4 bases, with 12 bases between them. This CDR3 region has 14 residues. From germline, CDR1 is MNHEY and CDR2 SMNVEV (reference sequence). This CDR3 reads CASSWLDSPDTQYF. CDR3 DNA sequence: TGTGCCAGCAGTTGGTTAGATAGCCCAGATACGCAGTATTTT.

This clone was recorded once. The chain joins TRBV6-6 to TRBJ2-5; 10 bases are shared with TRBD1. The V segment lost 5 bases and the J segment 5 bases; nucleotides outside the gene matches: 2. The CDR3 has 13 amino acids. From germline, CDR1 is MNHNY and CDR2 SVGAGI (reference sequence). The CDR3 protein is CASSDRGRETQYF. DNA of the CDR3: TGTGCCAGCAGTGACAGGGGGCGGGAGACCCAGTACTTC.

Here the CDR3 reads CASSTTLADANTGELFF. The CDR3 region has the DNA TGTGCCAGCAGTACAACCCTAGCCGACGCGAACACCGGGGAGCTGTTTTTT. The V call is TRBV2, the J call TRBJ2-2, with D perhaps TRBD2 (5 bases). In germline, CDR1 is SNHLY, CDR2 FYNNEI. V was clipped by 5 bases and J by 0 bases, with 16 bases between them. The CDR3 runs 17 residues.

The sample holds one count of this clone. V is TRBV5-1 and J is TRBJ1-3, with 9 bases identical to TRBD1. The trim removed 2 bases at V and 2 bases at J, leaving 2 bases unmatched. Germline CDR1 reads SGHRS; CDR2 reads YFSETQ. The CDR3 length is 15 residues. The CDR3 region has the DNA TGCGCCAGCAGCTTACAGGGGGCTGCTGGAAACACCATATATTTT. Its translation: CASSLQGAAGNTIYF.

The J gene is TRBJ2-2, the V gene TRBV7-2; D gene uncertain. The germline V gene encodes CDR1 SGHTA and CDR2 FQGNSA. V was clipped by 1 base and J by 1 base, with 13 bases between them. This CDR3 is 17 amino acids long. The CDR3 protein is CASSLVRNSLNTGELFF. The DNA for the CDR3 is TGTGCCAGCAGCTTAGTCAGGAATTCACTGAACACCGGGGAGCTGTTTTTT.

DNA of the CDR3: TGTGCCAGCAGTCTGGACAGGGGCACCGGGGAGCTGTTTTTT. Translated, it gives CASSLDRGTGELFF. This chain links TRBV27 with TRBJ2-2; TRBD1 agrees at 9 bases. V lost 5 bases, J lost 4 bases, and 2 bases stayed unmatched. In germline, CDR1 is MNHEY, CDR2 SMNVEV (reference sequence). The CDR3 length is 14 residues.

The V call is TRBV2, the J call TRBJ2-1; a possible D gene is TRBD1 (5 bases). The CDR3 runs 14 residues. The V end was cut by 4 bases, the J end by 8 bases, with 15 bases between. In germline, CDR1 is SNHLY, CDR2 FYNNEI. CDR3 DNA sequence: TGTGCCAGCAGTGCGTCATTGGGGCTGGATGAGCAGTTCTTC. It encodes CASSASLGLDEQFF.

The chain is built from TRBV19 and TRBJ1-2; D ambiguous. The CDR3 is made up of 15 amino acids. V was clipped by 0 bases and J by 4 bases, with 12 bases between them. Germline V gene sequence: CDR1 LNHDA, CDR2 SQIVND (reference sequence). The DNA of the CDR3 is TGTGCCAGTAGTATAGATAGTGGAGGGCGCTATGGCTACACCTTC. Translated, it gives CASSIDSGGRYGYTF.

This chain connects TRBV5-5 to TRBJ1-6; D call uncertain. Trimming removed 4 bases from V and 10 bases from J, with 15 bases in between. Germline V gives CDR1 SGHKS, CDR2 YYEKEE (reference sequence). The CDR3 is 14 amino acids. DNA of the CDR3: TGTGCCAGCAGCCCATCCGGCACATTCTCACCCCTCCACTTT. Its translation: CASSPSGTFSPLHF.

The genes are TRBV6-5 and TRBJ2-5, with 9 nucleotides matching TRBD1. CDR1 is MNHEY and CDR2 is SVGAGI in the germline V gene. The V gene end was trimmed by 8 bases and the J gene end by 5 bases; junction bases not matched to a gene: 9. This CDR3 spans 14 amino acids. The CDR3 coding sequence is TGTGCCAGCTCCTCCGGGACAGGGTTGGAGACCCAGTACTTC. It yields the protein CASSSGTGLETQYF.

The chain has TRBV18 and TRBJ1-5; D is uncertain. The CDR3 is 12 amino acids. The V and J ends lost 3 bases and 9 bases respectively, with 9 bases between them. Germline loops: CDR1 KGHSH, CDR2 LQKENI. The chain's CDR3 is CASSPVKGPQHF. As DNA, the CDR3 is TGTGCCAGCTCACCGGTGAAGGGGCCCCAGCATTTT.

The rearrangement joins TRBV6-1 to TRBJ2-3; 8 bases match TRBD2. Germline V gives CDR1 MNHNS, CDR2 SASEGT. This CDR3 spans 14 amino acids. V gave up 6 bases and J gave up 0 bases; unmatched junction bases: 2. The CDR3 reads CASSLAGSTDTQYF. Here the CDR3 DNA reads TGTGCCAGCAGCTTAGCGGGGAGCACAGATACGCAGTATTTT.

The gene calls are TRBV30 and TRBJ2-2, with D tentatively TRBD1 or TRBD2 (6 bases each). Trimming cost V 5 bases and J 7 bases, with 11 bases left between them. The germline V gene encodes CDR1 GTSNPN and CDR2 SVGIG (reference sequence). The CDR3 is 12 residues long. CDR3 protein: CAWAGGGGELFF. The CDR3 coding sequence is TGTGCCTGGGCCGGGGGCGGCGGGGAGCTGTTTTTT.

This chain joins TRBV29-1 and TRBJ1-1; D gene unclear. Trimming cost V 3 bases and J 6 bases, with 11 bases left between them. The CDR3 consists of 12 residues. Germline values: CDR1 SQVTM, CDR2 ANQGSEA. CDR3 in amino acids: CSVDRNRAEAFF. CDR3 coding DNA: TGCAGCGTTGACAGGAACAGAGCTGAAGCTTTCTTT. Variable domain in full (rest from reference TRBV29-1 and TRBJ1-1): SAVISQKPSRDICQRGTSLTIQCQVDSQVTMMFWYRQQPGQSLTLIATANQGSEATYESGFVIDKFPISRPNLTFSTLTVSNMSPEDSSIYLCSVDRNRAEAFFGQGTRLTVV.

The chain joins TRBV5-4 to TRBJ2-7; 7 bases fit TRBD1. CDR1 is SGHNT, CDR2 YYREEE, per germline (reference sequence). With 3 bases clipped from V and 2 bases from J, the junction kept 14 bases outside the gene matches. This CDR3 comprises 17 residues. This chain's CDR3 is CASSSKKTGTAAYEQYF. The CDR3, as DNA: TGTGCCAGCAGCTCGAAAAAAACCGGGACAGCCGCCTACGAGCAGTACTTC.

The gene calls are TRBV6-8 and TRBJ2-5; D uncertain. The V gene's germline CDR1 is MNHGY and CDR2 SAAAGT. The germline V and J ends were trimmed by 8 bases and 2 bases, with 18 bases remaining between them. The CDR3 runs 15 residues. CDR3 DNA: TGTGCCAGCTCCGTCAGTCGAACCGTACAAGAGACCCAGTACTTC. Protein: CASSVSRTVQETQYF.

The chain employs TRBV10-2 and TRBJ2-7; 8 bases fit TRBD2. CDR1 and CDR2 from the germline V gene are WSHSY and SAAADI. There are 15 residues in the CDR3. V shed 7 bases, J shed 1 base, and the junction held 9 bases outside the gene matches. The DNA of the CDR3 is TGCGCCAGCACCCCGGGGGGGGCCGGGTCCTACGAGCAGTACTTC. Protein product: CASTPGGAGSYEQYF.